These T cell receptor beta chains were read from a single sample in a study of OX40 agonist ivuxolimab in advanced cancers. Here immunoSEQ multiplex PCR was the method, and the copy in TCRdb shows in-frame clones only, minus some. In the table there are roughly 50,000 clones, about nine tenths of which are singletons. The source material was CD4+ or CD8+ T cells sorted from blood, sampled in a trial of the OX40 agonist ivuxolimab. These TCRs come from an adult with an advanced solid tumor such as melanoma, head and neck, liver or kidney cancer. The CDR3 runs from the conserved cysteine through the conserved F or W. The order of the fields is CDR3 protein, CDR3 DNA, V gene, D gene, clone size, J gene. The D gene is left open where the match is weak. Clone size is stated in some rows and not others, as once, few, many or a class when expanded.

CDR3aa: CASSLDPTMTMDTQYF; CDR3nt: TGTGCCAGCAGCTTAGACCCAACTATGACAATGGATACGCAGTATTTT; v_gene: TRBV7-6; d_gene: NA; abundance: NA; j_gene: TRBJ2-3
CDR3aa: CASKQGADTQYF; CDR3nt: TGTGCCAGCAAACAGGGGGCGGATACGCAGTATTTT; v_gene: TRBV6-6; d_gene: TRBD1; abundance: NA; j_gene: TRBJ2-3
CDR3aa: CASSPDRAREINQPQHF; CDR3nt: TGTGCCAGCAGCCCCGATCGGGCGAGGGAGATCAATCAGCCCCAGCATTTT; v_gene: TRBV7-8; d_gene: NA; abundance: NA; j_gene: TRBJ1-5
CDR3aa: CASSLLAGGRPYEQYF; CDR3nt: TGTGCCAGCAGTTTATTGGCGGGGGGGCGCCCTTACGAGCAGTACTTC; v_gene: TRBV28; d_gene: TRBD2; abundance: NA; j_gene: TRBJ2-7
CDR3aa: CASSYRGHQETQYF; CDR3nt: TGTGCCAGCAGTTACAGGGGCCACCAAGAGACCCAGTACTTC; v_gene: TRBV27; d_gene: TRBD1; abundance: once; j_gene: TRBJ2-5
CDR3aa: CASSGGDGYTEAFF; CDR3nt: TGCGCCAGCAGCGGGGGGGACGGCTACACTGAAGCTTTCTTT; v_gene: TRBV5-1; d_gene: NA; abundance: NA; j_gene: TRBJ1-1
CDR3aa: CASSFRSAESYEQYF; CDR3nt: TGTGCCAGCAGCTTTCGATCAGCGGAATCCTACGAGCAGTACTTC; v_gene: TRBV13; d_gene: NA; abundance: NA; j_gene: TRBJ2-7
CDR3aa: CASSLEFVTPQHF; CDR3nt: TGTGCCAGCAGCTTAGAGTTCGTAACGCCCCAGCATTTT; v_gene: TRBV7-2; d_gene: NA; abundance: NA; j_gene: TRBJ1-5
CDR3aa: CASSLGTSGTHLYNEQFF; CDR3nt: TGCGCCAGCAGCTTGGGGACTAGCGGGACTCACCTCTACAATGAGCAGTTCTTC; v_gene: TRBV5-1; d_gene: TRBD2; abundance: NA; j_gene: TRBJ2-1
CDR3aa: CASSSIGADYGYTF; CDR3nt: TGTGCCAGCAGTTCAATCGGCGCTGACTATGGCTACACCTTC; v_gene: TRBV27; d_gene: NA; abundance: NA; j_gene: TRBJ1-2
CDR3aa: CSVSPPGTGVDNEQFF; CDR3nt: TGCAGCGTCTCACCCCCCGGGACAGGGGTAGACAATGAGCAGTTCTTC; v_gene: TRBV29-1; d_gene: TRBD1; abundance: NA; j_gene: TRBJ2-1
CDR3aa: CASNPGEKGLDEQYF; CDR3nt: TGCGCCAGCAACCCGGGGGAGAAGGGCCTGGACGAGCAGTACTTC; v_gene: TRBV5-1; d_gene: NA; abundance: NA; j_gene: TRBJ2-7
CDR3aa: CASTNRDPSTDTQYF; CDR3nt: TGTGCCAGCACAAACAGGGACCCAAGCACAGATACGCAGTATTTT; v_gene: TRBV5-6; d_gene: NA; abundance: NA; j_gene: TRBJ2-3
CDR3aa: CASSQISYTEAFF; CDR3nt: TGCGCCAGCAGCCAGATCAGTTACACTGAAGCTTTCTTT; v_gene: TRBV4-1; d_gene: NA; abundance: NA; j_gene: TRBJ1-1
CDR3aa: CASSSRQHNTEAFF; CDR3nt: TGTGCCAGCAGTTCTCGGCAACATAACACTGAAGCTTTCTTT; v_gene: TRBV27; d_gene: NA; abundance: NA; j_gene: TRBJ1-1
CDR3aa: CASSPRAGLYNEQFF; CDR3nt: TGTGCCAGCAGCCCGCGGGCGGGATTGTACAATGAGCAGTTCTTC; v_gene: TRBV14; d_gene: NA; abundance: NA; j_gene: TRBJ2-1
CDR3aa: CASSTYTYGYTF; CDR3nt: TGTGCCAGTAGTACTTACACCTATGGCTACACCTTC; v_gene: TRBV19; d_gene: NA; abundance: NA; j_gene: TRBJ1-2
CDR3aa: CASSLQEIYGYTF; CDR3nt: TGTGCCAGCAGCCTACAGGAAATATATGGCTACACCTTC; v_gene: TRBV7-9; d_gene: NA; abundance: NA; j_gene: TRBJ1-2
CDR3aa: CASSPRQASTDTQYF; CDR3nt: TGCGCCAGCAGCCCCCGGCAGGCCAGCACAGATACGCAGTATTTT; v_gene: TRBV4-1; d_gene: NA; abundance: NA; j_gene: TRBJ2-3
CDR3aa: CASSVDQGLSLSYTEAFF; CDR3nt: TGTGCCAGCAGCGTGGATCAGGGGTTATCGCTCTCATACACTGAAGCTTTCTTT; v_gene: TRBV9; d_gene: NA; abundance: NA; j_gene: TRBJ1-1
CDR3aa: CASRAGTSGHRELFF; CDR3nt: TGTGCCAGCAGGGCCGGGACTAGCGGCCACCGGGAGCTGTTTTTT; v_gene: TRBV27; d_gene: TRBD2; abundance: NA; j_gene: TRBJ2-2
CDR3aa: CASSLGAGGSNQPQHF; CDR3nt: TGTGCCAGCAGCTTAGGGGCTGGAGGCAGCAATCAGCCCCAGCATTTT; v_gene: TRBV7-8; d_gene: NA; abundance: NA; j_gene: TRBJ1-5
CDR3aa: CASSLQSSYEQYF; CDR3nt: TGTGCCAGCAGCCTGCAGAGCTCCTACGAGCAGTACTTC; v_gene: TRBV5-6; d_gene: NA; abundance: NA; j_gene: TRBJ2-7
CDR3aa: CASSPNWATTPQHF; CDR3nt: TGTGCCAGCAGTCCAAACTGGGCAACAACGCCCCAGCATTTT; v_gene: TRBV27; d_gene: NA; abundance: NA; j_gene: TRBJ1-5
CDR3aa: CASSLGPSGSSYEQYF; CDR3nt: TGTGCCAGCAGCCTGGGCCCCTCAGGTAGCTCCTACGAGCAGTACTTC; v_gene: TRBV28; d_gene: NA; abundance: NA; j_gene: TRBJ2-7
CDR3aa: CASSFGPEYGYTF; CDR3nt: TGTGCCAGCAGTTTCGGACCGGAGTATGGCTACACCTTC; v_gene: TRBV27; d_gene: NA; abundance: once; j_gene: TRBJ1-2
CDR3aa: CASSYSVGEGAFF; CDR3nt: TGTGCCAGCAGTTACTCTGTGGGAGAGGGAGCTTTCTTT; v_gene: TRBV6-5; d_gene: NA; abundance: NA; j_gene: TRBJ1-1
CDR3aa: CASSQDQTAFYTF; CDR3nt: TGCGCCAGCAGCCAAGATCAGACAGCTTTCTACACCTTC; v_gene: TRBV4-1; d_gene: NA; abundance: medium-sized; j_gene: TRBJ1-2
CDR3aa: CASSQDGEGYGYTF; CDR3nt: TGCGCCAGCAGCCAAGATGGGGAGGGCTATGGCTACACCTTC; v_gene: TRBV4-1; d_gene: NA; abundance: NA; j_gene: TRBJ1-2